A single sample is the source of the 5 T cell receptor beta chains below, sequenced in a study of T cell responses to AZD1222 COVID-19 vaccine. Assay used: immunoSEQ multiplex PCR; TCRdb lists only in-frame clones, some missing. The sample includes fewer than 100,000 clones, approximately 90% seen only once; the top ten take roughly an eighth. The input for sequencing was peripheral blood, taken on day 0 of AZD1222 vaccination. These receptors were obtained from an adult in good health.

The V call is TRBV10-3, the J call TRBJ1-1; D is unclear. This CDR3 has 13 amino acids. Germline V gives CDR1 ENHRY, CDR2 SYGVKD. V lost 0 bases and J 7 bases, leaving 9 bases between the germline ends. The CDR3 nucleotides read TGTGCCATCAGTGAGTCGGAAGGGTTTGAAGCTTTCTTT. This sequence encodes CAISESEGFEAFF.

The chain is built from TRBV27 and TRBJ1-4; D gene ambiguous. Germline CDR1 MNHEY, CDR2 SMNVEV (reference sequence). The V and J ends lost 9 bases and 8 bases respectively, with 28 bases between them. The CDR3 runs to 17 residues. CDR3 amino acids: CARSRSGCMGGREKLFF. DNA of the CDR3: TGTGCCAGGTCCCGTAGTGGGTGTATGGGAGGAAGGGAAAAACTGTTTTTT.

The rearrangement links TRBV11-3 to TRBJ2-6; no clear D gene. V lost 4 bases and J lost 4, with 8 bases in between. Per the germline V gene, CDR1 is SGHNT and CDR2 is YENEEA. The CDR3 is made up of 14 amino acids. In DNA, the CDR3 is TGTGCCAGCAGCTCCCAATCGGGGGCCAACGTCCTGACTTTC. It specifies CASSSQSGANVLTF. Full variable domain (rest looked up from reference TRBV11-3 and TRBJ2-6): EAGVVQSPRYKIIEKKQPVAFWCNPISGHNTLYWYLQNLGQGPELLIRYENEEAVDDSQLPKDRFSAERLKGVDSTLKIQPAELGDSAVYLCASSSQSGANVLTFGAGSRLTVL.

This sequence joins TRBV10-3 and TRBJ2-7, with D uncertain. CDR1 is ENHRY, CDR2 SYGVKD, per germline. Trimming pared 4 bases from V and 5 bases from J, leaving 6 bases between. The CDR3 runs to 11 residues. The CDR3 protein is CAISVYNEQYF. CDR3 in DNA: TGTGCCATCAGTGTGTACAACGAGCAGTACTTC.

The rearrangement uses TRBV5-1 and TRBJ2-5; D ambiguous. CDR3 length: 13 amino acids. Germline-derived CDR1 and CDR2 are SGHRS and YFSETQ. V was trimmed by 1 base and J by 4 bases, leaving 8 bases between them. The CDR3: CASSLSPGETQYF. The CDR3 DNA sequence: TGCGCCAGCAGCTTGTCGCCGGGAGAGACCCAGTACTTC.